This is a list of T cell receptor beta chains from one sample in a study of blood T cell repertoires in COVID-19. The data were produced by immunoSEQ multiplex PCR, yet TCRdb's version contains in-frame clones alone and is incomplete. The sample consists of around 80,000 clones, 65% to 90% of them appearing once. The sequenced material came from peripheral blood. The receptors derive from a man aged 45-65 years with COVID-19, enrolled during active disease. Each CDR3 is given without its conserved first and last residue. The order of the fields is J gene, V gene, CDR3 protein.

TRBJ2-2,TRBV19,ASSIQGVGTGELF
TRBJ1-5,TRBV6-2/TRBV6-3,ASSYGTGHQPQH
TRBJ2-3,TRBV24-1,ATSTGSGRSTDTQY
TRBJ1-1,TRBV29-1,SDSPGGTEAF
TRBJ1-1,TRBV10-2,ASSELNTEAF
TRBJ2-1,TRBV30,ACRQASYNEQF
TRBJ2-1,TRBV6-2/TRBV6-3,ASSYRGSTDEQF
TRBJ2-5,TRBV13,ASSWTSVETQY
TRBJ2-6,TRBV19,ASSGTVTSLSGANVLT
TRBJ2-7,TRBV6-5,ASNKGEGIYEQY
TRBJ2-4,TRBV19,ASSIAGAQGNIQY
TRBJ2-7,TRBV13,ASSLGSSGSWGEQY
TRBJ2-1,TRBV7-2,ASSSGDLTLGNEQF
TRBJ1-1,TRBV7-9,ASSAGGWDTEAF
TRBJ2-7,TRBV6-6,ASSPTQRAEQY
TRBJ2-1,TRBV24-1,ATSSPGGQSSYNEQF
TRBJ1-6,TRBV28,ASSQGQSPLH
TRBJ2-7,TRBV4-1,ASSQEASHYEQY
TRBJ1-1,TRBV19,ASSIDPEAPNTEAF
TRBJ2-2,TRBV4-1,ASSQGTGSGGELF
TRBJ2-1,TRBV6-5,ASSQGTGTYNEQF
TRBJ2-1,TRBV6-6,ASSYSTTYNEQF